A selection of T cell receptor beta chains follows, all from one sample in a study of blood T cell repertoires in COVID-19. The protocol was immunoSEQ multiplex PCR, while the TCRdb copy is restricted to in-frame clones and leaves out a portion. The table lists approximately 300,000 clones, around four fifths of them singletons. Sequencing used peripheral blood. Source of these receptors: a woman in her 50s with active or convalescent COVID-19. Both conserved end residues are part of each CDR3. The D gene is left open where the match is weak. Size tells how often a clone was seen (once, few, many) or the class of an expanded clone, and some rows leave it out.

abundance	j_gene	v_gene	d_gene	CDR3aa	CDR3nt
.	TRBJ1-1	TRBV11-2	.	CASNYGGFGTEAFF	TGTGCCAGCAACTACGGGGGATTCGGCACTGAAGCTTTCTTT
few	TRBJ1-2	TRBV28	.	CASSPLQGNGYTF	TGTGCCAGCAGCCCACTACAGGGAAATGGCTACACCTTC
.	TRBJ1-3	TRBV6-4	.	CASSEYAGGVRGNTIYF	TGTGCCAGCAGTGAATACGCGGGCGGAGTGAGAGGAAACACCATATATTTT
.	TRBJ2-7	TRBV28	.	CASSTFQGSYEQYF	TGTGCCAGCAGTACCTTCCAGGGGTCCTACGAGCAGTACTTC
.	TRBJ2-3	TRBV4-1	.	CASSQEPRVVADTQYF	TGCGCCAGCAGCCAAGAACCCAGGGTTGTTGCAGATACGCAGTATTTT
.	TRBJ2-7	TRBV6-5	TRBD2	CASSYGTSGSEQYF	TGTGCCAGCAGTTACGGGACTAGCGGGAGCGAGCAGTACTTC
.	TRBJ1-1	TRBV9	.	CASSPGVMNTEAFF	TGTGCCAGCAGCCCCGGGGTCATGAACACTGAAGCTTTCTTT
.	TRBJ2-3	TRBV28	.	CASSFDGGGTDTQYF	TGTGCCAGCAGTTTTGATGGGGGCGGCACAGATACGCAGTATTTT
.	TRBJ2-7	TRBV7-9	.	CASSKEGPRAYEQYF	TGTGCCAGCAGTAAGGAGGGTCCAAGGGCGTACGAGCAGTACTTC
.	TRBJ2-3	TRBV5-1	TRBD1	CASSLVGAGGVADTQYF	TGCGCCAGCAGCTTGGTAGGCGCAGGGGGAGTCGCAGATACGCAGTATTTT
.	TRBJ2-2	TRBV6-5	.	CASSYSTGLGIGELFF	TGTGCCAGCAGTTACTCTACAGGGCTAGGAATCGGGGAGCTGTTTTTT
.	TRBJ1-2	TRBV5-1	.	CASRSDNYYGYTF	TGCGCCAGCAGGAGTGACAACTACTATGGCTACACCTTC
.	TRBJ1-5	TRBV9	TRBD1	CASSVGDRNDQPQHF	TGTGCCAGCAGCGTAGGGGACAGAAACGATCAGCCCCAGCATTTT
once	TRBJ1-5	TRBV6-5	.	CASTPAGLQPQHF	TGTGCCAGCACCCCTGCGGGGCTACAGCCCCAGCATTTT
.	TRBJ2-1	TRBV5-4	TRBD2	CASSYGLAGVGEQFF	TGTGCCAGCAGCTATGGACTAGCGGGAGTAGGCGAGCAGTTCTTC